The rows below give T cell receptor beta chains drawn from one sample of a study of CD4 T cells in relation to SARS-CoV-2 and coronaviruses. Repertoires were generated with immunoSEQ multiplex PCR, while TCRdb's copy carries only in-frame clones and drops some. The sample has approximately 36,000 clones; 70% to 85% are singletons. No antigen has been assigned to these receptors. The specimen sequenced was naive CD4+ T cells from PBMCs, cultured in vitro. Receptors originate from an adult with COVID-19. Each CDR3 is given with its conserved first and last residue. D genes are given only for firm matches. Clone sizes are given selectively: once, few, many, or a class where the clone is expanded.

D gene | J gene | V gene | clone size | CDR3 DNA | CDR3 protein
- | TRBJ2-7 | TRBV4-1 | - | TGCGCCAGCAGCCAAGAAGGACTCCTCTCCTACGAGCAGTACTTC | CASSQEGLLSYEQYF
- | TRBJ2-5 | TRBV5-5 | - | TGTGCCAGCAGCTTGGCCCGGGGTCAAGAGACCCAGTACTTC | CASSLARGQETQYF
TRBD1 | TRBJ2-7 | TRBV28 | once | TGTGCCAGCAGCCCTATGGGACAGGGAGGCGAGCAGTACTTC | CASSPMGQGGEQYF
TRBD1 | TRBJ1-1 | TRBV7-2 | - | TGTGCCAGCAGCTCCGACAGGGGGGACACTGAAGCTTTCTTT | CASSSDRGDTEAFF
- | TRBJ1-2 | TRBV6-6 | - | TGTGCCACCCTGGGGGACGGGTATGGCTACACCTTC | CATLGDGYGYTF
- | TRBJ1-2 | TRBV15 | - | TGTGCCACCAGCAGAGGGGACCCTGATTATGGCTACACCTTC | CATSRGDPDYGYTF
TRBD1 | TRBJ2-6 | TRBV7-9 | - | TGTGCCAGCAGCCGGCGGGACAGGGCTGACTCTGGGGCCAACGTCCTGACTTTC | CASSRRDRADSGANVLTF
TRBD2 | TRBJ2-3 | TRBV4-1 | - | TGCGCCAGCAGCCAACGTCCGGGACTAGCGGATAGCACAGATACGCAGTATTTT | CASSQRPGLADSTDTQYF
- | TRBJ2-5 | TRBV7-3 | - | TGTGCCAGCAGCTCGGGTCCCAACGCCGAGACCCAGTACTTC | CASSSGPNAETQYF
TRBD2 | TRBJ2-1 | TRBV5-1 | - | TGCGCCAGCAGCTTGGGGACTAGCGGGAATGAGCAGTTCTTC | CASSLGTSGNEQFF
- | TRBJ2-5 | TRBV12-3/TRBV12-4 | - | TGTGCCAGCAGTTTGAGTCGGGAGACCCAGTACTTC | CASSLSRETQYF
- | TRBJ2-5 | TRBV14 | - | TGTGCCAGCAGCCCAGGACTTAAGGGAACGTACCAAGAGACCCAGTACTTC | CASSPGLKGTYQETQYF